These 29 T cell receptor beta chains share one sample of origin, sequenced in a study of control samples from healthy donors and cancer patients. TCRdb's copy holds only in-frame clones and misses some; the assay was immunoSEQ multiplex PCR. The sample carries 90,000 to 100,000 clones, roughly three quarters recorded once. What was sequenced was blood. These receptor sequences come from a woman aged 25-40 years in good health.

This clone has more than one count but fewer than ten. The CDR3 coding sequence is TGTGCCTTCCTCTATGGGGGGGATGAAAAACTGTTTTTT. Translated: CAFLYGGDEKLFF. The gene calls are TRBV19 and TRBJ1-4; the D gene is possibly TRBD1 (5 bases). CDR1 is LNHDA, CDR2 SQIVND, per germline (reference sequence). V dropped 11 bases and J dropped 6 bases, with 16 bases sitting between them. CDR3 size: 13 residues.

The chain couples TRBV11-2 to TRBJ2-1; 7 bases match TRBD2. The CDR3 has 16 residues. CDR1 is SGHAT, CDR2 FQNNGV, per germline. The ends lost 0 bases at V and 4 bases at J; junction bases unmatched: 6. The CDR3 is CASSLDRAGSYNEQFF. Here the CDR3 DNA reads TGTGCCAGCAGCTTAGATCGAGCGGGGTCTTACAATGAGCAGTTCTTC.

CDR3 sequence: CASSLSPANEKLFF. The CDR3 coding sequence is TGTGCCAGCAGCTTATCTCCGGCGAATGAAAAACTGTTTTTT. The chain uses TRBV11-2 and TRBJ1-4; D is undetermined. The CDR3 is made up of 14 amino acids. The V gene lost 2 bases and the J gene lost 5 bases, with 9 bases spanning the gap. Germline CDR1 and CDR2: SGHAT and FQNNGV.

This clone was counted a few times. The chain links TRBV10-3 to TRBJ1-2, with D possibly TRBD1 on 6 matching bases. Trimming left V 3 bases short and J 7 bases short, with 12 bases between. CDR3 size: 13 residues. CDR1 is ENHRY, CDR2 SYGVKD, per germline. CDR3 residues: CAISDYQGSGYTF. The CDR3 DNA sequence: TGTGCCATCAGTGACTACCAGGGGTCTGGCTACACCTTC.

The chain is built from TRBV7-8 and TRBJ2-7, with D uncertain. V was shortened by 3 bases and J by 3 bases, with 9 bases between the two germline ends. The CDR3 covers 13 residues. Germline V gene sequence: CDR1 SGHVS, CDR2 FQNEAQ. The DNA for the CDR3 is TGTGCCAGCAGCTTCCCGACCAGCTACGAGCAGTACTTC. Protein product: CASSFPTSYEQYF.

The chain carries TRBV5-6 and TRBJ1-1; D remains unclear. This CDR3 region has 17 residues. The V end lost 0 bases, the J end lost 0 bases, and 15 bases lay between the germline ends. Germline V lookup: CDR1 SGHDT, CDR2 YYEEEE. The CDR3 DNA is TGTGCCAGCAGCTTGGGCGAGTTGCGGCTCATGAACACTGAAGCTTTCTTT. As protein: CASSLGELRLMNTEAFF.

A single count supports this clone. This chain connects TRBV30 to TRBJ2-3; D gene unclear. CDR3 size: 13 residues. CDR1 and CDR2 from the germline V gene are GTSNPN and SVGIG (reference sequence). V was clipped by 2 bases and J by 0 bases, with 6 bases between them. The CDR3 nucleotides are TGTGCCTGGAGTAGGGTTAGCACAGATACGCAGTATTTT. Translation gives CAWSRVSTDTQYF.

This clone was found a few times. For the CDR3, the DNA is TGTGCCAGCGGCAGGGGTGGCAATCAGCCCCAGCATTTT. Residues: CASGRGGNQPQHF. V is TRBV7-8 and J is TRBJ1-5, with D possibly TRBD1 on 6 matching bases. From germline, CDR1 is SGHVS and CDR2 FQNEAQ. This CDR3 region has 13 residues. Trimming left V 8 bases short and J 2 bases short, with 10 bases between.

This CDR3 reads CAWSVQGGSAGELFF. The DNA of the CDR3 is TGTGCCTGGAGTGTACAAGGGGGCTCTGCCGGGGAGCTGTTTTTT. V is TRBV30 and J is TRBJ2-2, with 7 positions matching TRBD1. Unmatched junction bases numbered 7, after V lost 0 bases and J lost 6 bases. CDR3 length: 15 residues. Germline V CDR1 and CDR2: GTSNPN, SVGIG (reference sequence). Looking up the rest from reference TRBV30 and TRBJ2-2 gives the full variable domain: SQTIHQWPATLVQPVGSPLSLECTVEGTSNPNLYWYRQAAGRGLQLLFYSVGIGQISSEVPQNLSASRPQDRQFILSSKKLLLSDSGFYLCAWSVQGGSAGELFFGEGSRLTVL.

This sequence joins TRBV7-2 and TRBJ1-5; TRBD1 might be the D (5 bases). The CDR3 spans 15 residues. Trimming stripped 2 bases from V and 1 base from J, with 9 bases between. Per the germline V gene, CDR1 is SGHTA and CDR2 is FQGNSA. CDR3 sequence (DNA): TGTGCCAGCAGCTTATGGGGGACGAGCAATCAGCCCCAGCATTTT. It encodes CASSLWGTSNQPQHF.

The chain links TRBV5-1 to TRBJ2-1; TRBD2 aligns across 9 bases. Germline V gene data show CDR1 as SGHRS and CDR2 as YFSETQ. This CDR3 has 16 amino acids. V dropped 2 bases and J dropped 4; count of bases not matched to a gene: 7. The CDR3 nucleotides are TGCGCCAGCAGCTTCTTATCAGCGGGGGGTTACAATGAGCAGTTCTTC. It is translated as CASSFLSAGGYNEQFF.

The sample holds a few counts of this clone. This chain joins TRBV13 and TRBJ1-3; D gene uncertain. Germline CDR1 and CDR2: PRHDT and FYEKMQ (reference sequence). The CDR3 runs to 14 residues. V was cut by 6 bases and J by 4 bases, with 13 bases left in between. CDR3 sequence (DNA): TGTGCCAGCAGATCAGTAGGGCCGGGAAACACCATATATTTT. It specifies CASRSVGPGNTIYF. Full variable domain (remainder filled in from reference TRBV13 and TRBJ1-3): AAGVIQSPRHLIKEKRETATLKCYPIPRHDTVYWYQQGPGQDPQFLISFYEKMQSDKGSIPDRFSAQQFSDYHSELNMSSLELGDSALYFCASRSVGPGNTIYFGEGSWLTVV.

This clone came up once. The genes are TRBV13 and TRBJ2-1; 9 positions match TRBD1. The CDR3 spans 15 residues. CDR1 is PRHDT, CDR2 FYEKMQ, per germline (reference sequence). The ends lost 4 bases at V and 6 bases at J; junction bases unmatched: 7. The DNA of the CDR3 is TGTGCCAGCAGCTCACGGGACAGGGCCAGCAATGAGCAGTTCTTC. Its translation: CASSSRDRASNEQFF.

The rearrangement uses TRBV19 and TRBJ2-1; D uncertain. Looked up from germline, CDR1 is LNHDA and CDR2 is SQIVND (reference sequence). The CDR3 length is 10 residues. Trimming took off 7 bases at V and 9 bases at J, with 7 bases between the two ends. CDR3 coding DNA: TGTGCCAGTATGGACGGTGAGCAGTTCTTC. Amino acids: CASMDGEQFF.

This chain joins TRBV6-5 and TRBJ2-2; TRBD2 agrees at 7 bases. J lost 6 bases, V lost 10 bases, and 11 bases had no gene match. The CDR3 is made up of 14 amino acids. Germline V gene sequence: CDR1 MNHEY, CDR2 SVGAGI. The chain's CDR3 is CATLPLGGAGELFF. The DNA for the CDR3 is TGTGCCACCCTTCCACTGGGGGGGGCCGGGGAGCTGTTTTTT.

The V gene is TRBV6-5, the J gene TRBJ1-2, with a tentative D call TRBD1 (6 bases). CDR1 is MNHEY and CDR2 is SVGAGI in the germline V gene. Trimming shortened V by 7 bases and J by 0 bases, and 9 bases separated the two germline ends. The CDR3 runs to 13 residues. The chain's CDR3 is CASTDRANYGYTF. The CDR3 bases are TGTGCCAGCACGGACAGAGCTAACTATGGCTACACCTTC.

This sequence joins TRBV9 and TRBJ2-7; no firm D call. Per germline, CDR1 SGDLS and CDR2 YYNGEE. CDR3 length: 15 amino acids. V dropped 0 bases and J dropped 4 bases, with 14 bases sitting between them. For the CDR3, the DNA is TGTGCCAGCAGCGTAGCTGAAGGTACGAAATACGAGCAGTACTTC. This translates into CASSVAEGTKYEQYF.

The chain carries TRBV14 and TRBJ1-1; D not certain. CDR1 is SGHDN and CDR2 is FVKESK in the germline V gene. The CDR3 loop spans 14 amino acids. With 4 bases removed from V and 4 bases from J, the gap between germline ends came to 13 bases. The CDR3 sequence is CASSRRGSGTEAFF. Here the CDR3 DNA reads TGTGCCAGCAGCCGGAGAGGGTCGGGCACTGAAGCTTTCTTT.

The chain combines TRBV21-1 with TRBJ2-1; the D call in the table, TRBD1, was not verified against the DNA. TRBV21-1 is tagged as a pseudogene. The CDR3 totals 15 residues. Written as DNA, the CDR3 is TGTGCCAGCAGCAATCAGGGGAGCTCCTACAATGAGCAGTTCTTC. Amino acid sequence: CASSNQGSSYNEQFF.

This chain joins TRBV5-6 and TRBJ2-1, with D possibly matching TRBD2 (6 bases). The CDR3 contains 13 residues. Germline values: CDR1 SGHDT, CDR2 YYEEEE. V was shortened by 2 bases and J by 9 bases, with 12 bases between the two germline ends. This CDR3 reads CASSFMGGGEQFF. CDR3 coding DNA: TGTGCCAGCAGCTTTATGGGGGGAGGTGAGCAGTTCTTC.

The chain couples TRBV6-6 to TRBJ1-5; possible D gene TRBD1, 5 bases. CDR3 size: 14 residues. Germline assignment: CDR1 MNHNY and CDR2 SVGAGI (reference sequence). Trimming removed 2 bases from V and 6 bases from J, with 11 bases in between. CDR3 protein: CASSYDSKGQPQHF. CDR3 DNA: TGTGCCAGCAGTTACGACAGCAAGGGTCAGCCCCAGCATTTT.

J is TRBJ1-2 and V is TRBV5-6; a possible D gene is TRBD1 (5 bases). Germline lookup yields CDR1 SGHDT and CDR2 YYEEEE. The CDR3 loop spans 12 amino acids. Trimming stripped 4 bases from V and 3 bases from J, with 7 bases between. CDR3 amino acids: CASSTGHYGYTF. CDR3 sequence (DNA): TGTGCCAGCAGCACGGGGCACTATGGCTACACCTTC.

The V call is TRBV3-1 (or the pseudogene TRBV3-2), the J call TRBJ2-7, with D unresolved. The CDR3 is 14 amino acids. Trimming took 4 bases from V and 2 from J, leaving 12 bases between them. Germline V gives CDR1 LGHDT, CDR2 YNNKEL (reference sequence). The CDR3 loop reads CASSPPARTYEQYF. As DNA, the CDR3 is TGTGCCAGCAGCCCTCCCGCTCGGACCTACGAGCAGTACTTC.

V is TRBV29-1 and J is TRBJ2-1, with 9 bases lining up with TRBD1. There are 14 residues in the CDR3. Germline lookup yields CDR1 SQVTM and CDR2 ANQGSEA. V lost 7 bases and J lost 3; bases outside the gene matches: 7. The CDR3 DNA follows: TGCAGCGCCCAGCGGACAGGGGACTACAATGAGCAGTTCTTC. As protein: CSAQRTGDYNEQFF.

The chain recombines TRBV6-4 with TRBJ1-1; tentatively, D is TRBD1 (6 bases). Germline CDR1 and CDR2: MRHNA and SNTAGT. The CDR3 covers 15 residues. Trimming took 4 bases from V and 1 from J, leaving 13 bases between them. Here the CDR3 DNA reads TGTGCCAGCAGTGCCGAGGGGGTGCCGAACACTGAAGCTTTCTTT. Translation gives CASSAEGVPNTEAFF.

V gene TRBV10-3 combines with J gene TRBJ1-2; D is unclear. Germline values: CDR1 ENHRY, CDR2 SYGVKD. Deletions cut 5 bases from V and 1 base from J, with 8 bases between. The length of the CDR3 is 13 residues. The CDR3 DNA reads TGTGCCATCAGTACCGATCTTAACTATGGCTACACCTTC. Encoded protein: CAISTDLNYGYTF.

The chain uses TRBV19 and TRBJ1-4; 7 bases are shared with TRBD1. Germline CDR1 is LNHDA and CDR2 is SQIVND (reference sequence). The trim removed 3 bases at V and 4 bases at J, leaving 5 bases unmatched. The CDR3 loop spans 15 amino acids. As DNA, the CDR3 is TGTGCCAGTAGTATCCTGGGACAGCTTAATGAAAAACTGTTTTTT. It translates to CASSILGQLNEKLFF. The full variable domain, completed using reference TRBV19 and TRBJ1-4, is DGGITQSPKYLFRKEGQNVTLSCEQNLNHDAMYWYRQDPGQGLRLIYYSQIVNDFQKGDIAEGYSVSREKKESFPLTVTSAQKNPTAFYLCASSILGQLNEKLFFGSGTQLSVL.

The V gene is TRBV6-1, the J gene TRBJ2-7; 8 bases match TRBD1. Germline assignment: CDR1 MNHNS and CDR2 SASEGT. The junction had 5 bases not matched to a gene; V was cut back by 2 bases and J by 2 bases. The CDR3 length is 15 residues. The CDR3 sequence: CASSELTGATYEQYF. DNA for the CDR3: TGTGCCAGCAGTGAATTGACAGGGGCGACCTACGAGCAGTACTTC.

This clone appeared a single time. This chain joins TRBV5-1 and TRBJ2-3; 11 nucleotides align to TRBD2. The CDR3 sequence is 15 residues long. The V gene's germline CDR1 is SGHRS and CDR2 YFSETQ. Germline trimming cut 6 bases from V and 6 bases from J; bases unmatched to any gene: 9. The CDR3: CASKLAGGPTDTQYF. CDR3 nucleotides: TGCGCCAGCAAGTTAGCGGGGGGGCCCACGGATACGCAGTATTTT.